This T cell receptor beta chain derives from a study of T cell responses to AZD1222 COVID-19 vaccine. Pooling covered second doses at about 4 or about 12 weeks. V was pared by 3 bases and J by 6 bases, with 15 bases between. This CDR3 contains 15 residues. The germline V gene encodes CDR1 SGHRS and CDR2 YFSETQ. TCRdb keeps only in-frame clones here, not all; method: immunoSEQ multiplex PCR. The table includes roughly 180,000 clones, approximately 90% detected once. The TCR sequence derives from an adult who received the AZD1222 COVID-19 vaccine. The J gene is TRBJ1-4, the V gene TRBV5-1; D not resolved. The specimen was peripheral blood, collected 28 days after the second AZD1222 dose. The CDR3 spells CASSSTHVRHEKLFF. In DNA, the CDR3 is TGCGCCAGCAGCTCCACTCATGTACGGCATGAAAAACTGTTTTTT.